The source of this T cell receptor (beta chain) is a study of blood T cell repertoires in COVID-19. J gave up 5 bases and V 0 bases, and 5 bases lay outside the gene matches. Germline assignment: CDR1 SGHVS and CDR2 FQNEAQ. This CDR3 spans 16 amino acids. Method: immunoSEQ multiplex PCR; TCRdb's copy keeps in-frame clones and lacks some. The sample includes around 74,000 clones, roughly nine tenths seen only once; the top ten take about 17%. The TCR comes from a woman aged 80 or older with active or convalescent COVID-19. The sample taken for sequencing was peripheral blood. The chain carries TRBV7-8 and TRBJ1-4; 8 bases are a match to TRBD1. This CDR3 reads CASSLAPGQVNEKLFF. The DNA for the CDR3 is TGTGCCAGCAGCTTAGCGCCGGGACAGGTGAATGAAAAACTGTTTTTT. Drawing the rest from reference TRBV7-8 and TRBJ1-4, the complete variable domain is GAGVSQSPRYKVAKRGQDVALRCDPISGHVSLFWYQQALGQGPEFLTYFQNEAQLDKSGLPSDRFFAERPEGSVSTLKIQRTQQEDSAVYLCASSLAPGQVNEKLFFGSGTQLSVL.